This T cell receptor beta chain is drawn from a study of T cell responses to AZD1222 COVID-19 vaccine. V was pared by 5 bases and J by 0 bases, with 18 bases between. Germline values: CDR1 LGHNT, CDR2 FRNRAP. CDR3 length equals 17 residues. Study-wide results and caveats: Clonal diversity was possibly underestimated, and white British individuals and females predominated among donors.

Profiled with immunoSEQ multiplex PCR; TCRdb holds only in-frame clones, not every one. The table includes 90,000 to 150,000 clones, 70% to 90% detected once. Notes on this clone: Its antigen is undetermined.

The clonotype originates from an adult in good health. The sample was peripheral blood, taken on day 0 of AZD1222 vaccination. This chain uses TRBV12-5 with TRBJ2-3, with D possibly being TRBD2 (6 bases). The CDR3 DNA follows: TGTGCTAGTGGTCTGCGAATACGCGGGATTAGCACAGATACGCAGTATTTT. This translates into CASGLRIRGISTDTQYF.